Presented here are 25 T cell receptor beta chains from one specimen sequenced in a study of regulatory T cells in long-lasting Graves disease. In building TCR beta libraries, iRepertoire HTBI primers were used together with Arm-PCR of CDR3 regions. In TCRdb, the multiplex PCR reads were re-called with MiXCR into one record per CDR3 protein. The repertoire holds roughly 450,000 distinct CDR3 sequences, with approximately 22% as singletons. Time point denoted: persistent/refractory GD, antithyroid drugs over 5 years with positive TRAb. The TCR library used RNA extracted from PBMCs. Sequenced here: peripheral blood mononuclear cells (PBMCs), sampled when the disease was refractory, from a patient treated with antithyroid drugs. The receptor set was obtained from a female donor with Graves disease.

The V gene is TRBV4-1, the J gene TRBJ1-4; perhaps TRBD1 as D (5 bases). This CDR3 has 17 amino acids. V was cut by 0 bases and J by 5 bases, with 16 bases left in between. Germline-derived CDR1 and CDR2 are MGHRA and YSYEKL. Here the CDR3 DNA reads TGCGCCAGCAGCCAAGAGTTGAAAGGGGACCCGAATGAAAAACTGTTTTTT. It translates to CASSQELKGDPNEKLFF.

At least ten counts were recorded for this clonotype. The chain uses TRBV28 and TRBJ1-5; D ambiguous. From germline, CDR1 is MDHEN and CDR2 SYDVKM. Trimming left V 10 bases short and J 0 bases short, with 25 bases between. This CDR3 comprises 18 residues. The CDR3 loop reads CATRTYRKYSYSNQPQHF. DNA of the CDR3: TGTGCCACCCGGACTTATAGGAAGTACTCCTATAGCAATCAGCCCCAGCATTTT. Full variable domain (remainder filled in from reference TRBV28 and TRBJ1-5): DVKVTQSSRYLVKRTGEKVFLECVQDMDHENMFWYRQDPGLGLRLIYFSYDVKMKEKGDIPEGYSVSREKKERFSLILESASTNQTSMYLCATRTYRKYSYSNQPQHFGDGTRLSIL.

The chain's CDR3 is CASSRNPSSGTRSYEQYF. The CDR3 nucleotides read TGTGCCAGCAGCCGGAATCCCTCGTCCGGGACTAGATCATACGAGCAGTACTTC. The rearrangement uses TRBV3-1 and TRBJ2-7; 8 nucleotides line up with TRBD2. The CDR3 consists of 18 residues. In germline, CDR1 is LGHDT, CDR2 YNNKEL (reference sequence). Trimming took 4 bases from V and 4 from J; bases not matched to a gene: 18.

At least ten counts were recorded for this clonotype. The chain combines TRBV12-3 or TRBV12-4 with TRBJ1-2; D gene unclear. With 7 bases removed from V and 3 bases from J, the gap between germline ends came to 18 bases. The CDR3 length is 15 residues. The CDR3 DNA is TGTGCCAGCAACTACCCCCGCAGGACCGACTATGGCTACACCTTC. Protein: CASNYPRRTDYGYTF.

Comment on this clonotype: A much larger clone is a single base away; this may be a read error. V usage is TRBV6-2 or TRBV6-3 and J usage is TRBJ2-2, with D perhaps matching TRBD2 (6 bases). In germline, CDR1 is MNHEY, CDR2 SVGEGT. There are 14 residues in the CDR3. The V end lost 6 bases, the J end lost 1 base, and 9 bases lay between the germline ends. In DNA form, the CDR3 reads TGTGCCAGCAGCAACGGGGGGAACACCGGGGAGCTGTTTTTT. This encodes CASSNGGNTGELFF.

This clonotype occurred once. The gene calls are TRBV29-1 and TRBJ2-1; D is unclear. The germline V gene encodes CDR1 SQVTM and CDR2 ANQGSEA. V shed 7 bases and J shed 7 bases, with 11 bases lying between them. The CDR3 spans 11 residues. CDR3 sequence reads: CSGYLTNEQFF. DNA for the CDR3: TGCAGCGGCTACCTAACGAATGAGCAGTTCTTC.

In this sample, this clonotype turned up many times. V and J are TRBV11-3 and TRBJ2-7; D not certain. V dropped 5 bases and J dropped 6 bases, with 8 bases sitting between them. The CDR3 sequence is 11 residues long. CDR1 is SGHNT, CDR2 YENEEA, per germline. The CDR3 loop is CASSLTTEQYF. As DNA, the CDR3 is TGTGCCAGCAGCCTTACTACCGAGCAGTACTTC.

J is TRBJ2-7 and V is TRBV7-9; possible D gene TRBD1, 5 bases. Germline assignment: CDR1 SEHNR and CDR2 FQNEAQ (reference sequence). Trimming shortened V by 5 bases and J by 6 bases, and 11 bases separated the two germline ends. This CDR3 spans 12 amino acids. The CDR3 nucleotides read TGTGCCAGCAGCGCGACAGTGACCGAGCAGTACTTC. Translated: CASSATVTEQYF.

This clonotype was seen ten or more times. The rearrangement uses TRBV7-2 and TRBJ2-2; D not certain. Germline V gene sequence: CDR1 SGHTA, CDR2 FQGNSA. The CDR3 runs 18 residues. Trimming stripped 1 base from V and 2 bases from J, with 17 bases between. CDR3 region: CASSLGWFLPPNTGELFF. The CDR3 nucleotides are TGTGCCAGCAGCTTAGGGTGGTTTCTTCCCCCCAACACCGGGGAGCTGTTTTTT.

On this clonotype itself: A read error may be the cause here, since a much bigger clone is one base away. Given the absence of the conserved phenylalanine or tryptophan at the CDR3 end, a read error is likely. The chain joins TRBV6-4 to TRBJ1-1, with D hard to call. This CDR3 is 14 amino acids long. Germline V gives CDR1 MRHNA, CDR2 SNTAGT. Deletions cut 7 bases from V and 1 base from J, with 13 bases between. CDR3 amino acids: CASKKDGENTEAFL. The CDR3 region has the DNA TGTGCCAGCAAGAAGGACGGGGAGAACACTGAAGCTTTCTTA.

In this sample, this clonotype turned up many times. The V call is TRBV12-3 or TRBV12-4, the J call TRBJ2-7; 11 bases map to TRBD2. The V and J ends lost 5 bases and 6 bases, in that order; junction bases with no gene match: 15. The CDR3 length is 17 residues. CDR3 DNA: TGTGCCAGCAGTCAACGGCCTCATAGCGGGGGGGCGGCCGAGCAGTACTTC. It translates to CASSQRPHSGGAAEQYF.

This sequence joins TRBV28 and TRBJ2-3; maybe TRBD2 (5 bases). Germline-derived CDR1 and CDR2 are MDHEN and SYDVKM. CDR3 size: 14 residues. V was clipped by 7 bases and J by 2 bases, with 13 bases between them. CDR3 coding DNA: TGTGCCAGCACCTCTCTTGGACTCACAGATACGCAGTATTTT. Translation gives CASTSLGLTDTQYF.

This clonotype was observed a handful of times. The junction does not match germline at one end; this may be a read error. This chain links TRBV5-1 with TRBJ2-7; D unresolved. This CDR3 has 13 amino acids. From germline, CDR1 is SGHRS and CDR2 YFSETQ. CDR3 loop: CASSSAASYEQYF. DNA of the CDR3: TGTGCCAGCAGCTCGGCAGCCAGTTACGAGCAGTACTTC.

The chain employs TRBV5-5 and TRBJ2-2; 10 bases fit TRBD1. The J segment lost 5 bases and the V segment lost 6 bases, leaving 7 bases of the junction unmatched. CDR3 length equals 15 residues. In germline, CDR1 is SGHKS, CDR2 YYEKEE (reference sequence). The DNA of the CDR3 is TGTGCCAGCAAGACAGGGGGCCGAGTGACCGGGGAGCTGTTTTTT. It codes for CASKTGGRVTGELFF.

Only a few counts were recorded for this clonotype. Since a much larger clone is just one base distant, this may be a read error. The V call is TRBV2, the J call TRBJ1-1, with a possible D match to TRBD1 (6 bases). V shed 6 bases and J shed 7 bases, with 12 bases lying between them. Germline-derived CDR1 and CDR2 are SNHLY and FYNNEI. The CDR3 is 12 residues long. The CDR3, as DNA: TGTGCCAGCAGGGGTAGGGGGGTTGAAGCTTTCTTT. Amino acids: CASRGRGVEAFF.

This sequence joins TRBV27 and TRBJ1-5; D gene ambiguous. CDR3 length equals 15 residues. Trimming removed 5 bases from V and 6 bases from J, with 17 bases in between. The germline CDR1 and CDR2 sequences are MNHEY and SMNVEV (reference sequence). CDR3 in amino acids: CASSRAGLRAQPQHF. CDR3 nucleotides: TGTGCCAGCAGTCGGGCTGGCCTTCGCGCTCAGCCCCAGCATTTT.

This chain links TRBV11-2 with TRBJ2-7, with D unclear. Germline loops: CDR1 SGHAT, CDR2 FQNNGV. This CDR3 has 13 amino acids. V gave up 4 bases and J gave up 2 bases, with 9 bases separating them. The CDR3 DNA is TGTGCCAGCAGCTCCCGGGTAGCCTACGAGCAGTACTTC. This sequence encodes CASSSRVAYEQYF.

This clonotype was picked up many times. The chain carries TRBV12-3 or TRBV12-4 and TRBJ2-5; 10 bases align to TRBD1. The ends lost 6 bases at V and 5 bases at J; junction bases unmatched: 6. CDR3 size: 14 residues. The CDR3 sequence is CASRRQGARETQYF. DNA for the CDR3: TGTGCCAGCAGACGACAGGGGGCGCGTGAGACCCAGTACTTC.

This clonotype was detected many times. The chain carries TRBV28 and TRBJ2-7; D call uncertain. CDR3 size: 12 residues. V lost 6 bases and J lost 2, with 8 bases in between. The germline V gene has CDR1 MDHEN and CDR2 SYDVKM. The CDR3 sequence: CASSLPPYEQYF. CDR3 DNA: TGTGCCAGCAGCTTACCCCCCTACGAGCAGTACTTC.

Many counts were recorded for this clonotype. This sequence joins TRBV5-1 and TRBJ1-4; D remains ambiguous. CDR1 and CDR2 from the germline V gene are SGHRS and YFSETQ. Trimming stripped 4 bases from V and 5 bases from J, with 12 bases between. The CDR3 extends over 14 amino acids. The CDR3 sequence is CASSLDGLNEKLFF. DNA of the CDR3: TGCGCCAGCAGCCTCGACGGATTAAATGAAAAACTGTTTTTT.

The V call is TRBV5-1, the J call TRBJ2-7; 8 bases are a match to TRBD1. The CDR3 sequence is 14 residues long. Germline assignment: CDR1 SGHRS and CDR2 YFSETQ. V shed 7 bases and J 2 bases; nucleotides not matched to a gene: 8. CDR3 DNA sequence: TGCGCCAGCGCGGGACAGGACACCACCTACGAGCAGTACTTC. Translated: CASAGQDTTYEQYF.

V gene TRBV18 combines with J gene TRBJ2-1, with no clear D. The germline V gene encodes CDR1 KGHSH and CDR2 LQKENI. The V and J ends lost 2 bases and 9 bases respectively, with 8 bases between them. The CDR3 loop spans 12 amino acids. CDR3: CASSPAVGEQFF. In DNA, the CDR3 is TGTGCCAGCTCACCAGCTGTGGGTGAGCAGTTCTTC.

The table lists this clonotype with many counts. This chain links TRBV6-5 with TRBJ1-1; TRBD1 matches at 7 bases. The V gene end was trimmed by 2 bases and the J gene end by 1 base; junction bases not matched to a gene: 13. The CDR3 contains 18 residues. Germline CDR1 reads MNHEY; CDR2 reads SVGAGI. The CDR3 coding sequence is TGTGCCAGCAGTTACCACAGGGGACGAAAGTGGAAGAACACTGAAGCTTTCTTT. Amino acids: CASSYHRGRKWKNTEAFF.

There are many counts of this clonotype. The chain is built from TRBV28 and TRBJ1-4; D unclear. The CDR3 covers 13 residues. Trimming shortened V by 6 bases and J by 7 bases, and 12 bases separated the two germline ends. Germline CDR1 and CDR2: MDHEN and SYDVKM. Written as DNA, the CDR3 is TGTGCCAGCAGGTATCGGGGAGTTGAAAAACTGTTTTTT. This translates into CASRYRGVEKLFF.

This rearrangement joins TRBV5-5 to TRBJ2-3, with D possibly being TRBD1 or TRBD2 (6 bases each). CDR1 SGHKS and CDR2 YYEKEE come from the germline V gene (reference sequence). V was cut by 0 bases and J by 8 bases, with 10 bases left in between. The CDR3 sequence is 13 residues long. DNA for the CDR3: TGTGCCAGCAGCTTGGAGTGGGGGGCTACGCAGTATTTT. Its translation: CASSLEWGATQYF.